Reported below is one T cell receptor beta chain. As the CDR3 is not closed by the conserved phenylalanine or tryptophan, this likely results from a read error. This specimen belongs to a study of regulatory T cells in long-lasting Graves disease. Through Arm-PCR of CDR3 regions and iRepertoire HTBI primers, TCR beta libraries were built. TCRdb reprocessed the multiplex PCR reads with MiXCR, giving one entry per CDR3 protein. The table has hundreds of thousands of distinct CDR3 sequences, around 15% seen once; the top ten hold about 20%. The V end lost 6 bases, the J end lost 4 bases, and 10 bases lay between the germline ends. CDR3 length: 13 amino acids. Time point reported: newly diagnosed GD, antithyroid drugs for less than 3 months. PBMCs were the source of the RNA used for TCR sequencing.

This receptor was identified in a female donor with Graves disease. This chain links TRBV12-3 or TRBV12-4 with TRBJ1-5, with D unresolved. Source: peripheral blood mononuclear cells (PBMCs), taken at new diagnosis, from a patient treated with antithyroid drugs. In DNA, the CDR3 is TGTGCCAGCAGATTCCGGCGTAATCAGCCCCAGCATTCT. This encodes CASRFRRNQPQHS.